Each of the 30 T cell receptor beta chains below was sequenced from the same sample in a study of blood T cell repertoires in COVID-19. Libraries were prepared by immunoSEQ multiplex PCR; TCRdb keeps only in-frame clonotypes and omits some of them. The table records some 95,000 clones, approximately 90% of them present only once. The specimen sequenced was peripheral blood. The receptors were gathered from a human donor with active COVID-19. The donor label of this sample is uncertain.

The chain combines TRBV10-1 with TRBJ1-1; possibly TRBD1 for D (5 bases). In germline, CDR1 is WNHNN, CDR2 SYGVQD (reference sequence). There are 12 residues in the CDR3. V was clipped by 7 bases and J by 3 bases, with 9 bases between them. CDR3: CASMGRDTEAFF. The CDR3 DNA is TGCGCCAGCATGGGCAGGGACACTGAAGCTTTCTTT.

This rearrangement joins TRBV18 to TRBJ1-1, with D hard to call. V shed 3 bases and J shed 5 bases, with 13 bases lying between them. There are 14 residues in the CDR3. CDR1 KGHSH and CDR2 LQKENI come from the germline V gene. The CDR3 region has the DNA TGTGCCAGCTCACCTCGAGCCCCGGGGACTGAAGCTTTCTTT. Its protein is CASSPRAPGTEAFF.

This chain links TRBV19 with TRBJ2-1; TRBD2 matches at 7 bases. J lost 8 bases, V lost 0 bases, and 1 base had no gene match. The V gene's germline CDR1 is LNHDA and CDR2 SQIVND (reference sequence). The CDR3 covers 13 residues. CDR3 protein: CASSIEREDEQFF. For the CDR3, the DNA is TGTGCCAGTAGTATAGAACGGGAGGATGAGCAGTTCTTC.

The chain employs TRBV11-2 and TRBJ2-1, with 14 nucleotides matching TRBD2. Per the germline V gene, CDR1 is SGHAT and CDR2 is FQNNGV. This CDR3 comprises 19 residues. The trim removed 1 base at V and 2 bases at J, leaving 7 bases unmatched. The chain's CDR3 is CASSLGGGTSGGPYNEQFF. DNA for the CDR3: TGTGCCAGCAGCTTAGGAGGCGGGACTAGCGGGGGCCCCTACAATGAGCAGTTCTTC.

This chain uses TRBV6-5 with TRBJ2-7; 7 nucleotides agree with TRBD1. J was trimmed by 7 bases and V by 5 bases; bases with no gene match: 14. CDR1 is MNHEY, CDR2 SVGAGI, per germline. The CDR3 spans 15 residues. CDR3 nucleotide sequence: TGTGCCAGCAGTCCGCAAACCGGGACAGTTTTGGAGCAGTACTTC. Residues: CASSPQTGTVLEQYF.

The rearrangement joins TRBV7-2 to TRBJ2-2; a possible D gene is TRBD2 (5 bases). The CDR3 is 18 residues long. The V gene's germline CDR1 is SGHTA and CDR2 FQGNSA. V was trimmed by 2 bases and J by 3 bases, leaving 19 bases between them. In DNA form, the CDR3 reads TGTGCCAGCAGCTTACTATGGGCGAGAGGGAGAGACACCGGGGAGCTGTTTTTT. Its translation: CASSLLWARGRDTGELFF.

This clone was counted a single time. The rearrangement joins TRBV2 to TRBJ2-7; D might be TRBD1 (6 bases). Germline V gene sequence: CDR1 SNHLY, CDR2 FYNNEI. V was trimmed by 7 bases and J by 3 bases, leaving 19 bases between them. The CDR3 extends over 15 amino acids. CDR3 in DNA: TGTGCCAGCACCGAAGGGTGGCAGGGGCTCTACGAGCAGTACTTC. Residues: CASTEGWQGLYEQYF.

This clone occurred once. The chain links TRBV2 to TRBJ1-1; 11 bases fit TRBD1. Germline V lookup: CDR1 SNHLY, CDR2 FYNNEI. Trimming removed 7 bases from V and 4 bases from J; junction bases left unmatched: 11. The CDR3 covers 16 residues. The CDR3 loop reads CASTRTGGPLSTEAFF. Written as DNA, the CDR3 is TGTGCCAGCACTCGGACAGGGGGCCCTTTGAGCACTGAAGCTTTCTTT.

The chain recombines TRBV19 with TRBJ2-3, with D unclear. Per germline, CDR1 LNHDA and CDR2 SQIVND (reference sequence). Trimming took off 4 bases at V and 5 bases at J, with 4 bases between the two ends. The CDR3 spans 11 residues. CDR3 nucleotide sequence: TGTGCCAGTAGTAAGCGAGATACGCAGTATTTT. As protein: CASSKRDTQYF. Together with reference TRBV19 and TRBJ2-3, the CDR3 gives the full variable domain: DGGITQSPKYLFRKEGQNVTLSCEQNLNHDAMYWYRQDPGQGLRLIYYSQIVNDFQKGDIAEGYSVSREKKESFPLTVTSAQKNPTAFYLCASSKRDTQYFGPGTRLTVL.

The chain is built from TRBV9 and TRBJ2-5, with D tentatively TRBD2 (6 bases). CDR3 length equals 15 residues. Trimming cost V 0 bases and J 4 bases, with 13 bases left between them. Germline CDR1 is SGDLS and CDR2 is YYNGEE. The chain's CDR3 is CASSVGGVGGETQYF. In DNA, the CDR3 is TGTGCCAGCAGCGTAGGCGGCGTGGGAGGAGAGACCCAGTACTTC.

This sequence joins TRBV5-1 and TRBJ1-3; 8 positions agree with TRBD1. This CDR3 spans 18 amino acids. CDR1 SGHRS and CDR2 YFSETQ come from the germline V gene. J gave up 4 bases and V 2 bases, and 14 bases lay outside the gene matches. This CDR3 is CASSFQPPGQGAGNTIYF. CDR3 nucleotide sequence: TGCGCCAGCAGCTTTCAACCCCCAGGACAGGGTGCCGGAAACACCATATATTTT. The full variable domain, in which reference TRBV5-1 and TRBJ1-3 provide the parts outside the CDR3, is KAGVTQTPRYLIKTRGQQVTLSCSPISGHRSVSWYQQTPGQGLQFLFEYFSETQRNKGNFPGRFSGRQFSNSRSEMNVSTLELGDSALYLCASSFQPPGQGAGNTIYFGEGSWLTVV.

The CDR3 sequence: CASSPGQAGGPLHF. CDR3 bases: TGCGCCAGCAGCCCCGGACAGGCGGGCGGACCCCTCCACTTT. This chain joins TRBV5-1 and TRBJ1-6; 7 nucleotides align to TRBD1. Germline CDR1 SGHRS, CDR2 YFSETQ. The CDR3 totals 14 residues. V was pared by 4 bases and J by 12 bases, with 10 bases of the junction left unmatched. Combining the CDR3 with reference TRBV5-1 and TRBJ1-6 gives the whole variable domain KAGVTQTPRYLIKTRGQQVTLSCSPISGHRSVSWYQQTPGQGLQFLFEYFSETQRNKGNFPGRFSGRQFSNSRSEMNVSTLELGDSALYLCASSPGQAGGPLHFGNGTRLTVT.

The chain couples TRBV11-2 to TRBJ1-2; 8 bases are shared with TRBD1. There are 14 residues in the CDR3. Germline lookup yields CDR1 SGHAT and CDR2 FQNNGV. The ends lost 2 bases at V and 4 bases at J; junction bases unmatched: 3. CDR3 residues: CASSLTGGGYGYTF. The CDR3 nucleotides read TGTGCCAGCAGCTTAACAGGGGGTGGCTATGGCTACACCTTC.

This sequence joins TRBV27 and TRBJ1-1; TRBD1 is a possible D gene (6 bases). The germline V gene has CDR1 MNHEY and CDR2 SMNVEV (reference sequence). Between the trimmed V and J ends, which lost 6 bases and 2 bases, there was a span of 13 bases. This CDR3 region has 14 residues. The CDR3 coding sequence is TGTGCCAGCAGCCATTTAGGGGGAAACACTGAAGCTTTCTTT. This encodes CASSHLGGNTEAFF.

In this sample, this clone turned up once. The chain uses TRBV23-1 and TRBJ1-3; D not certain. TRBV23-1 has ORF status, its function being uncertain. V was shortened by 2 bases and J by 4 bases, with 6 bases between the two germline ends. CDR3 length equals 13 residues. This chain's CDR3 is CASSQGGGNTIYF. As DNA, the CDR3 is TGCGCCAGCAGTCAAGGAGGGGGAAACACCATATATTTT.

The chain combines TRBV2 with TRBJ2-3; tentative D call: TRBD2 (5 bases). Germline V gene sequence: CDR1 SNHLY, CDR2 FYNNEI. Trimming pared 10 bases from V and 4 bases from J, leaving 18 bases between. The CDR3 loop spans 14 amino acids. The CDR3: CATLLVRVPDTQYF. CDR3 DNA sequence: TGTGCCACCCTACTAGTGAGAGTCCCAGATACGCAGTATTTT.

The rearrangement links TRBV18 to TRBJ2-7, with a possible D match to TRBD2 (6 bases). Deletions cut 3 bases from V and 4 bases from J, with 22 bases between. The germline V gene encodes CDR1 KGHSH and CDR2 LQKENI. This CDR3 has 17 amino acids. CDR3 sequence reads: CASSPPGTAAETYEQYF. Written as DNA, the CDR3 is TGTGCCAGCTCACCTCCTGGGACTGCCGCAGAAACATACGAGCAGTACTTC.

The V and J genes are TRBV4-1 and TRBJ2-7, with D perhaps matching TRBD2 (6 bases). Germline V CDR1 and CDR2: MGHRA, YSYEKL. This CDR3 has 13 residues. Trimming cost V 1 base and J 5 bases, with 9 bases left between them. CDR3 loop: CASSQGRADEQYF. DNA for the CDR3: TGCGCCAGCAGCCAAGGGAGGGCGGACGAGCAGTACTTC.

The chain has TRBV12-3 or TRBV12-4 and TRBJ2-7, with D perhaps TRBD2 (5 bases). The CDR3 covers 12 residues. Deletions cut 6 bases from V and 0 bases from J, with 6 bases between. CDR3 in amino acids: CASRSGSYEQYF. CDR3 DNA sequence: TGTGCCAGCAGGAGCGGCTCCTACGAGCAGTACTTC.

This rearrangement joins TRBV15 to TRBJ2-1, with D possibly TRBD2 on 6 matching bases. Trimming took off 6 bases at V and 5 bases at J, with 17 bases between the two ends. The CDR3 runs to 15 residues. The germline CDR1 and CDR2 sequences are LNHNV and YYDKDF (reference sequence). CDR3 sequence: CATRSRDSTNNEQFF. In DNA form, the CDR3 reads TGTGCCACCAGATCTAGGGACTCGACAAACAATGAGCAGTTCTTC.

This clone is a singleton in its sample. The rearrangement joins TRBV18 to TRBJ2-7; TRBD2 aligns across 8 bases. This CDR3 contains 15 residues. The V segment lost 6 bases and the J segment 3 bases; nucleotides outside the gene matches: 10. Germline loops: CDR1 KGHSH, CDR2 LQKENI. The CDR3 coding sequence is TGTGCCAGCTCTCCTACCGGGACTAGAGGCTACGAGCAGTACTTC. Amino acid sequence: CASSPTGTRGYEQYF.

The chain uses TRBV5-3 and TRBJ1-6, with D uncertain. TRBV5-3 has ORF status, its function being uncertain. This CDR3 region has 15 residues. V dropped 6 bases and J dropped 5 bases, with 15 bases sitting between them. The DNA for the CDR3 is TGTGCCAGAATTGGTAAAACAGTCCATAATTCACCCCTCCACTTT. As protein: CARIGKTVHNSPLHF.

The chain joins TRBV2 to TRBJ2-5, with 9 bases lining up with TRBD1. Germline loops: CDR1 SNHLY, CDR2 FYNNEI. Trimming cost V 5 bases and J 5 bases; bases outside gene matches: 3. The CDR3 totals 13 residues. The CDR3 region is CASSSGQGETQYF. The CDR3 nucleotides are TGTGCCAGCAGTTCCGGACAGGGGGAGACCCAGTACTTC.

The rearrangement joins TRBV9 to TRBJ2-5; maybe TRBD2 (6 bases). V lost 6 bases to trimming and J lost 3 bases, with 24 bases between them. The CDR3 has 17 amino acids. Germline V gene lookup returns CDR1 SGDLS and CDR2 YYNGEE. This CDR3 reads CASTPGGSGDRKETQYF. Written as DNA, the CDR3 is TGTGCCAGCACCCCCGGAGGGAGCGGAGACAGAAAAGAGACCCAGTACTTC.

The chain employs TRBV5-4 and TRBJ2-5; the match to TRBD1 covers 8 bases. Unmatched junction bases numbered 3, after V lost 4 bases and J lost 4 bases. The CDR3 has 13 amino acids. Per the germline V gene, CDR1 is SGHNT and CDR2 is YYREEE (reference sequence). For the CDR3, the DNA is TGTGCCAGCAGCGCTCAGGGGGCAGAGACCCAGTACTTC. Amino acid sequence: CASSAQGAETQYF. The full variable domain, completed using reference TRBV5-4 and TRBJ2-5, is ETGVTQSPTHLIKTRGQQVTLRCSSQSGHNTVSWYQQALGQGPQFIFQYYREEENGRGNFPPRFSGLQFPNYSSELNVNALELDDSALYLCASSAQGAETQYFGPGTRLLVL.

The chain recombines TRBV7-5 with TRBJ2-7; the table names TRBD2, a call not compared with the DNA. TRBV7-5 corresponds to a pseudogene. There are 12 residues in the CDR3. Written as DNA, the CDR3 is TGTGTCAGAACCCCATCCAGGAGGGTTGCGTACTTC. As protein: CVRTPSRRVAYF.

The chain joins TRBV5-1 to TRBJ2-5; no definite D call. The V end was cut by 0 bases, the J end by 3 bases, with 9 bases between. CDR3 size: 14 residues. CDR1 SGHRS and CDR2 YFSETQ come from the germline V gene. The CDR3 region has the DNA TGCGCCAGCAGCTTGGAACCTGCAGAAGAGACCCAGTACTTC. Its protein product is CASSLEPAEETQYF.

The J gene is TRBJ2-1, the V gene TRBV5-4; D perhaps matches TRBD2 (5 bases). Trimming took off 1 base at V and 11 bases at J, with 13 bases between the two ends. Germline V lookup: CDR1 SGHNT, CDR2 YYREEE (reference sequence). This CDR3 region has 13 residues. CDR3 sequence (DNA): TGTGCCAGCAGCTTGACGGGAACAGCACAGCAGTTCTTC. This translates into CASSLTGTAQQFF.

The chain uses TRBV6-5 and TRBJ2-2; the match to TRBD1 covers 7 bases. Germline-derived CDR1 and CDR2 are MNHEY and SVGAGI. The CDR3 extends over 15 amino acids. V was pared by 6 bases and J by 6 bases, with 10 bases of the junction left unmatched. The CDR3, as DNA: TGTGCCAGCAGGCCGACAGGGACCACCGCCGGGGAGCTGTTTTTT. As protein: CASRPTGTTAGELFF.

The V and J genes are TRBV6-5 and TRBJ2-1; 12 bases line up with TRBD2. V lost 9 bases, J lost 10 bases, and 10 bases stayed unmatched. Germline lookup yields CDR1 MNHEY and CDR2 SVGAGI. The CDR3 is 14 residues long. Written as DNA, the CDR3 is TGTGCCAGTCGACGGACTAGCGGGGAGGGGGAGCAGTTCTTC. Its translation: CASRRTSGEGEQFF.